One sample yielded the 15 T cell receptor beta chains listed below, sequenced in a study of spatial heterogeneity in lung cancer. Via MiXCR, TCRdb re-called the 5' RACE reads, giving one row per CDR3 protein. The data show 72,000 or so distinct CDR3 sequences, 8% to 9.5% seen once. Noted time point: blood at routine non-recurrence follow-up after resection. Specimen: PBMCs, collected at follow-up. These receptors came from a female donor with early-stage non-small cell lung cancer.

The J gene is TRBJ2-3, the V gene TRBV7-8; TRBD2 aligns across 7 bases. Unmatched junction bases numbered 16, after V lost 7 bases and J lost 0 bases. The germline CDR1 and CDR2 sequences are SGHVS and FQNEAQ. The CDR3 loop spans 18 amino acids. This CDR3 is CASIRLPPSGVSTDTQYF. CDR3 in DNA: TGTGCCAGCATCCGCCTTCCGCCTAGCGGAGTGAGCACAGATACGCAGTATTTT.

This clonotype has at least ten counts. The chain carries TRBV5-1 and TRBJ2-1; no clear D. CDR1 is SGHRS and CDR2 is YFSETQ in the germline V gene. With 0 bases removed from V and 5 bases from J, the gap between germline ends came to 12 bases. The CDR3 is 15 residues long. The CDR3 is CASSLGPLGDNEQFF. CDR3 nucleotides: TGCGCCAGCAGCTTGGGACCCCTTGGGGACAATGAGCAGTTCTTC.

This rearrangement joins TRBV18 to TRBJ2-6; unclear D gene. Per the germline V gene, CDR1 is KGHSH and CDR2 is LQKENI. This CDR3 region has 16 residues. V gave up 3 bases and J gave up 0 bases, with 9 bases separating them. The CDR3 here is CASSPQADSGANVLTF. CDR3 sequence (DNA): TGTGCCAGCTCACCTCAGGCAGACTCTGGGGCCAACGTCCTGACTTTC.

The V call is TRBV5-4, the J call TRBJ2-7; possibly TRBD1 or TRBD2 for D (5 bases each). Trimming cost V 1 base and J 2 bases, with 13 bases left between them. Germline V gene lookup returns CDR1 SGHNT and CDR2 YYREEE (reference sequence). This CDR3 contains 15 residues. The CDR3 sequence is CASSLYRDGTYEQYF. The CDR3 DNA reads as TGTGCCAGCAGCTTGTACCGGGACGGAACCTACGAGCAGTACTTC.

This clonotype was recorded many times. The chain uses TRBV5-1 and TRBJ2-3, with D maybe TRBD1 (5 bases). Trimming shortened V by 4 bases and J by 2 bases, and 11 bases separated the two germline ends. The CDR3 extends over 14 amino acids. From germline, CDR1 is SGHRS and CDR2 YFSETQ. The CDR3 sequence: CASSKDTFTDTQYF. As DNA, the CDR3 is TGCGCCAGCAGCAAGGACACTTTCACAGATACGCAGTATTTT. The full variable domain, its missing parts supplied by reference TRBV5-1 and TRBJ2-3, is KAGVTQTPRYLIKTRGQQVTLSCSPISGHRSVSWYQQTPGQGLQFLFEYFSETQRNKGNFPGRFSGRQFSNSRSEMNVSTLELGDSALYLCASSKDTFTDTQYFGPGTRLTVL.

This clonotype was picked up a small number of times. The rearrangement uses TRBV7-8 and TRBJ2-7; D unresolved. This CDR3 has 15 amino acids. The V end lost 7 bases, the J end lost 2 bases, and 18 bases lay between the germline ends. Per germline, CDR1 SGHVS and CDR2 FQNEAQ. The CDR3 region is CASTLGWTPAYEQYF. The CDR3 DNA is TGTGCCAGCACCCTAGGGTGGACGCCAGCCTACGAGCAGTACTTC.

The table lists this clonotype with a few counts. The rearrangement joins TRBV7-3 to TRBJ2-1; D ambiguous. CDR3 length equals 14 residues. Deletions cut 2 bases from V and 6 bases from J, with 11 bases between. Germline CDR1 reads SGHTA; CDR2 reads FQGTGA. In nucleotides, the CDR3 is TGTGCCAGCAGCTTAGCGAGAGTCGGCAATGAGCAGTTCTTC. The encoded protein is CASSLARVGNEQFF.

This clonotype was seen ten or more times. This chain links TRBV5-1 with TRBJ2-3; 11 bases are shared with TRBD2. This CDR3 is 16 amino acids long. After removal of 2 bases from V and 2 bases from J, the junction contained 4 bases not matched to a gene. The germline gives CDR1 SGHRS, CDR2 YFSETQ. The CDR3 DNA reads TGCGCCAGCAGCTTACGGACTAGCGGGTACACAGATACGCAGTATTTT. Its translation is CASSLRTSGYTDTQYF.

The sample holds many counts of this clonotype. The chain carries TRBV10-3 and TRBJ2-1, with TRBD1 identical over 10 bases. Germline values: CDR1 ENHRY, CDR2 SYGVKD. V was clipped by 6 bases and J by 5 bases; unmatched bases: 4. The CDR3 is made up of 14 amino acids. The CDR3 protein is CAIRGDRGNNEQFF. CDR3 bases: TGTGCCATCAGGGGGGACAGGGGAAACAATGAGCAGTTCTTC.

This clonotype turned up a few times. The V call is TRBV10-3, the J call TRBJ2-3, with 7 bases matching TRBD2. J gave up 1 base and V 10 bases, and 5 bases lay outside the gene matches. Germline V CDR1 and CDR2: ENHRY, SYGVKD. The CDR3 totals 13 residues. The CDR3 sequence: CATERDRTDTQYF. CDR3 DNA sequence: TGTGCCACCGAGCGGGACCGCACAGATACGCAGTATTTT.

This clonotype was picked up many times. The chain carries TRBV12-3 or TRBV12-4 and TRBJ2-1, with 7 nucleotides matching TRBD1. Trimming took 3 bases from V and 7 from J; bases not matched to a gene: 12. The CDR3 runs to 16 residues. The CDR3, as DNA: TGTGCCAGCAGTTTTAGCGCCACAGGGGATCAGAATGAGCAGTTCTTC. Its protein product is CASSFSATGDQNEQFF.

This clonotype has at least ten counts. The chain employs TRBV27 and TRBJ1-1; 7 nucleotides line up with TRBD1. With V trimmed by 3 bases and J by 6 bases, 4 bases remained unmatched. Germline CDR1 and CDR2: MNHEY and SMNVEV (reference sequence). This CDR3 spans 13 amino acids. The CDR3 region is CASSFRQGAEAFF. For the CDR3, the DNA is TGTGCCAGCAGTTTTCGACAGGGAGCTGAAGCTTTCTTT.

This clonotype was counted many times. The chain has TRBV27 and TRBJ2-7; D is unclear. Germline loops: CDR1 MNHEY, CDR2 SMNVEV (reference sequence). V was clipped by 10 bases and J by 0 bases, with 13 bases between them. This CDR3 has 13 amino acids. As DNA, the CDR3 is TGTGCCACCTCTCATGGGTACTCCTACGAGCAGTACTTC. Protein product: CATSHGYSYEQYF.

This clonotype was found a few times. The rearrangement links TRBV5-4 to TRBJ2-7; 7 positions match TRBD1. The CDR3 covers 14 residues. Germline V lookup: CDR1 SGHNT, CDR2 YYREEE (reference sequence). The trim removed 4 bases at V and 0 bases at J, leaving 4 bases unmatched. CDR3 protein: CASSLRDSSYEQYF. The CDR3 coding sequence is TGTGCCAGCAGCCTCAGGGACAGCTCCTACGAGCAGTACTTC.

This clonotype has more than one count but fewer than ten. The rearrangement uses TRBV5-1 and TRBJ2-1; the match to TRBD2 covers 14 bases. This CDR3 is 16 amino acids long. Per the germline V gene, CDR1 is SGHRS and CDR2 is YFSETQ. V lost 5 bases, J lost 6 bases, and 7 bases stayed unmatched. CDR3 sequence: CASRGLAGGNTNEQFF. The CDR3 DNA sequence: TGCGCCAGCAGAGGACTAGCGGGAGGAAATACCAATGAGCAGTTCTTC.